These T cell receptor beta chains were read from a single sample in a study of regulatory T cells in long-lasting Graves disease. TCRdb analysed the multiplex PCR reads with MiXCR anew, one entry per CDR3 protein. The sample contains under 450,000 distinct CDR3 sequences, 12% of which appear only once. A further study also used this sample, focusing on T cells in Graves' hyperthyroidism and ophthalmopathy.

The sequenced sample was peripheral blood mononuclear cells (PBMCs), obtained at new diagnosis, from a patient treated with antithyroid drugs. All receptors come from a woman aged 18 to 35 with Graves disease. Both conserved end residues are part of each CDR3. D genes are given only for firm matches. Not every row has a clone size; where given, it reads once, few, many or a size class.

V,size,D,J,CDR3,DNA
TRBV20-1,many,TRBD2,TRBJ2-5,CSDTDTSGTQYF,TGCAGCGATACTGACACTAGCGGGACCCAGTACTTC
TRBV7-9,few,NA,TRBJ2-1,CASSFMANEQFF,TGTGCCAGCAGCTTTATGGCCAATGAGCAGTTCTTC
TRBV5-1,many,NA,TRBJ1-4,CASSLEGRDEKLFF,TGCGCCAGCAGCTTGGAGGGAAGGGATGAAAAACTGTTTTTT
TRBV28,many,TRBD2,TRBJ2-2,CASTTDRTRLTGELFF,TGTGCCAGTACAACCGATCGGACTAGACTCACCGGGGAGCTGTTTTTT
TRBV7-2,many,TRBD2,TRBJ2-3,CASSLRLAGSTDTQYF,TGTGCCAGCAGCCTCAGACTAGCGGGGAGCACAGATACGCAGTATTTT
TRBV6-5,NA,NA,TRBJ2-3,CASSYISGTDTQYF,TGTGCCAGCAGTTACATATCTGGCACAGATACGCAGTATTTT
TRBV7-9,NA,NA,TRBJ1-3,CASSGARGDSGNTIYF,TGTGCCAGCAGCGGCGCGCGGGGGGACTCTGGAAACACCATATATTTT
TRBV5-1,NA,NA,TRBJ1-3,CASSGGEGNTIYF,TGCGCCAGCAGCGGGGGAGAAGGAAACACCATATATTTT
TRBV27,NA,TRBD2,TRBJ2-3,CASSFWGGTSGSSADTQYF,TGTGCCAGCAGTTTTTGGGGCGGGACTAGCGGGAGTAGTGCAGATACGCAGTATTTT
TRBV7-9,few,NA,TRBJ2-7,CASSPRVRHSLNNEQYF,TGTGCCAGCAGCCCGCGGGTTCGGCATTCTCTGAACAACGAGCAGTACTTC
TRBV19,few,NA,TRBJ2-1,CASSIAPWGNEQFF,TGTGCCAGTAGTATAGCGCCTTGGGGGAATGAGCAGTTCTTC
TRBV4-3,NA,NA,TRBJ2-7,CASSQEAQGRYEQYF,TGCGCCAGCAGCCAAGAAGCTCAGGGGAGGTACGAGCAGTACTTC
TRBV11-1,many,NA,TRBJ1-2,CASSLRQGRDGYTF,TGTGCCAGCAGCTTACGCCAGGGACGGGACGGCTACACCTTC
TRBV5-1,many,NA,TRBJ2-7,CASSLVPYSGTQHYYEQYF,TGCGCCAGCAGCTTGGTACCCTATTCCGGGACCCAACATTACTACGAGCAGTACTTC
TRBV6-1,many,NA,TRBJ1-6,CASNRAGTNSPLHF,TGTGCCAGCAATCGGGCAGGGACTAATTCACCCCTCCACTTT
TRBV4-1,NA,NA,TRBJ1-2,CASSLTTPRQTPTNYGYTF,TGCGCCAGCAGCCTAACAACCCCCAGACAGACTCCAACCAACTATGGCTACACCTTC
TRBV6-2/TRBV6-3,many,NA,TRBJ1-1,CASSYSIGENTEAFF,TGTGCCAGCAGTTACTCAATCGGGGAAAACACTGAAGCTTTCTTT
TRBV6-1,many,NA,TRBJ2-7,CASSHTIYYEQYF,TGTGCCAGCAGCCACACGATATACTACGAGCAGTACTTC
TRBV28,many,TRBD1,TRBJ2-3,CASSLWGQGTDTQYF,TGTGCCAGCAGTTTATGGGGACAGGGGACAGATACGCAGTATTTT
TRBV7-9,many,TRBD2,TRBJ2-2,CASSLAGDTGELFF,TGTGCCAGTTCACTAGCGGGAGACACCGGGGAGCTGTTTTTT
TRBV28,many,TRBD1,TRBJ2-7,CASSPGGTGGDYEQYF,TGTGCCAGCAGTCCGGGGGGAACAGGGGGCGACTACGAGCAGTACTTC
TRBV12-3/TRBV12-4,many,NA,TRBJ1-5,CASSLRENQPQHF,TGTGCCAGCAGTCTTAGGGAGAATCAGCCCCAGCATTTT
TRBV7-9,many,TRBD1,TRBJ1-1,CASSLQGAVAEAFF,TGTGCCAGCAGCTTACAGGGGGCGGTCGCTGAAGCTTTCTTT
TRBV20-1,few,TRBD2,TRBJ2-7,CSAPGLAGSVEQYF,TGCAGTGCACCGGGACTAGCGGGATCTGTTGAGCAGTACTTC
TRBV7-8,few,TRBD2,TRBJ2-1,CASRDGRFKNEQFF,TGTGCCAGCAGAGACGGGAGGTTTAAAAATGAGCAGTTCTTC
TRBV20-1,many,NA,TRBJ2-3,CSATTTTGFTDTQYF,TGCAGTGCCACCACGACCACAGGATTCACAGATACGCAGTATTTT
TRBV7-9,few,NA,TRBJ1-1,CASSARRTVNTEAFF,TGTGCCAGCAGCGCCAGAAGGACAGTGAACACTGAAGCTTTCTTT
TRBV5-1,few,NA,TRBJ2-2,CASSFQGTHTGELFF,TGCGCCAGCAGCTTCCAGGGGACCCACACCGGGGAGCTGTTTTTT
TRBV7-2,once,NA,TRBJ1-2,CASSLGSGFPGYTF,TGTGCCAGCAGCTTAGGTTCAGGGTTCCCCGGCTACACCTTC
TRBV19,many,NA,TRBJ1-3,CASSISSGNTIYF,TGTGCCAGTAGTATATCGTCAGGAAACACCATATATTTT
TRBV6-1,many,NA,TRBJ1-5,CASSESWSNQPQHF,TGTGCCAGCAGTGAAAGCTGGAGCAATCAGCCCCAGCATTTT
TRBV12-3/TRBV12-4,many,NA,TRBJ2-3,CASSFSQSTDTQYF,TGTGCCAGCAGTTTTAGCCAGAGCACAGATACGCAGTATTTT
TRBV27,many,NA,TRBJ1-5,CASSYAGFSNQPQHF,TGTGCCAGCAGTTATGCGGGGTTTAGCAATCAGCCCCAGCATTTT
TRBV12-3/TRBV12-4,many,NA,TRBJ1-5,CASSLRGAHSNQPQHF,TGTGCCAGCAGTTTACGGGGGGCTCATAGCAATCAGCCCCAGCATTTT
TRBV4-1,many,NA,TRBJ1-5,CASSQVGGQPQHF,TGCGCCAGCAGCCAAGTGGGGGGACAGCCCCAGCATTTT
TRBV24-1,many,TRBD1,TRBJ1-1,CATSDPGQGAIVDTEAFF,TGTGCCACCAGTGACCCTGGACAGGGGGCGATTGTGGACACTGAAGCTTTCTTT
TRBV20-1,NA,NA,TRBJ2-1,CSATSSSGYYNEQFF,TGCAGTGCTACCTCTTCAAGCGGGTACTACAATGAGCAGTTCTTC
TRBV7-2,NA,NA,TRBJ2-7,CASSLAASAFRTMSYEQYF,TGTGCCAGCAGCTTAGCCGCCAGCGCCTTTAGAACTATGTCCTACGAGCAGTACTTC
TRBV20-1,NA,NA,TRBJ2-6,CSARARRGANVLTF,TGCAGTGCTAGAGCGCGGCGGGGGGCCAACGTCCTGACTTTC
TRBV14,NA,TRBD1,TRBJ2-1,CASSQGEWDRVHEQFF,TGTGCCAGCAGCCAAGGCGAGTGGGACAGGGTCCATGAGCAGTTCTTC
TRBV2,many,TRBD1,TRBJ2-3,CASKSDRGVRDTQYF,TGTGCCAGCAAGAGCGACAGGGGTGTGAGAGATACGCAGTATTTT
TRBV30,NA,TRBD1,TRBJ1-2,CAWNWDRATDGYTF,TGTGCCTGGAATTGGGACAGGGCAACGGATGGCTACACCTTC
TRBV18,NA,TRBD1,TRBJ2-6,CASSTWTGAGANVLTF,TGTGCCAGCTCAACGTGGACAGGGGCCGGGGCCAACGTCCTGACTTTC
TRBV27,many,NA,TRBJ1-2,CASSLAFRGAFMYGYTF,TGTGCCAGCAGTTTGGCATTTCGCGGGGCCTTCATGTATGGCTACACCTTC
TRBV6-1,few,NA,TRBJ2-1,CASRVVPSYNEQFF,TGTGCCAGCAGGGTAGTCCCCTCATACAATGAGCAGTTCTTC
TRBV7-2,many,NA,TRBJ1-5,CASSFRVSGGQPQHF,TGTGCCAGCAGCTTCCGGGTCTCCGGGGGTCAGCCCCAGCATTTT
TRBV27,few,NA,TRBJ2-7,CASRGLGGYEQYF,TGTGCCAGCAGGGGGCTTGGGGGCTACGAGCAGTACTTC
TRBV27,many,TRBD2,TRBJ2-7,CASREDSGWAYEQYF,TGTGCCAGCAGAGAGGATAGCGGGTGGGCCTACGAGCAGTACTTC
TRBV12-3/TRBV12-4,many,TRBD2,TRBJ2-3,CASSSFRGGTDTQYF,TGTGCCAGCAGTTCTTTTCGGGGGGGCACAGATACGCAGTATTTT
TRBV2,many,NA,TRBJ1-4,CASTWGEKLFF,TGTGCCAGCACCTGGGGTGAAAAACTGTTTTTT
TRBV7-2,few,NA,TRBJ1-2,CASSLERGSNYGYTF,TGTGCCAGCAGCTTAGAGCGGGGAAGTAACTATGGCTACACCTTC
TRBV14,NA,NA,TRBJ1-2,CASSLGAVGGYGYTF,TGTGCCAGCAGCCTGGGCGCGGTAGGGGGATATGGCTACACCTTC
TRBV12-3/TRBV12-4,many,TRBD2,TRBJ2-7,CASSFLREGPYEQYF,TGTGCCAGCAGTTTCTTACGGGAGGGACCCTACGAGCAGTACTTC
TRBV20-1,many,NA,TRBJ2-7,CSANRELNEQYF,TGCAGTGCCAACAGGGAGCTAAACGAGCAGTACTTC
TRBV7-2,many,TRBD2,TRBJ2-3,CASSDGLAGGTDTQYF,TGTGCCAGCAGCGACGGACTAGCGGGGGGCACAGATACGCAGTATTTT
TRBV6-5,many,NA,TRBJ2-7,CASSYFRDYEQYF,TGTGCCAGCAGTTACTTCAGGGATTACGAGCAGTACTTC
TRBV10-3,few,TRBD2,TRBJ2-1,CAINPTSGRGNEQFF,TGTGCCATCAACCCGACTAGCGGGAGAGGGAATGAGCAGTTCTTC
TRBV7-9,NA,TRBD1,TRBJ1-3,CASSAFLTGAGNTIYF,TGTGCCAGCAGTGCCTTTCTGACAGGGGCTGGAAACACCATATATTTT